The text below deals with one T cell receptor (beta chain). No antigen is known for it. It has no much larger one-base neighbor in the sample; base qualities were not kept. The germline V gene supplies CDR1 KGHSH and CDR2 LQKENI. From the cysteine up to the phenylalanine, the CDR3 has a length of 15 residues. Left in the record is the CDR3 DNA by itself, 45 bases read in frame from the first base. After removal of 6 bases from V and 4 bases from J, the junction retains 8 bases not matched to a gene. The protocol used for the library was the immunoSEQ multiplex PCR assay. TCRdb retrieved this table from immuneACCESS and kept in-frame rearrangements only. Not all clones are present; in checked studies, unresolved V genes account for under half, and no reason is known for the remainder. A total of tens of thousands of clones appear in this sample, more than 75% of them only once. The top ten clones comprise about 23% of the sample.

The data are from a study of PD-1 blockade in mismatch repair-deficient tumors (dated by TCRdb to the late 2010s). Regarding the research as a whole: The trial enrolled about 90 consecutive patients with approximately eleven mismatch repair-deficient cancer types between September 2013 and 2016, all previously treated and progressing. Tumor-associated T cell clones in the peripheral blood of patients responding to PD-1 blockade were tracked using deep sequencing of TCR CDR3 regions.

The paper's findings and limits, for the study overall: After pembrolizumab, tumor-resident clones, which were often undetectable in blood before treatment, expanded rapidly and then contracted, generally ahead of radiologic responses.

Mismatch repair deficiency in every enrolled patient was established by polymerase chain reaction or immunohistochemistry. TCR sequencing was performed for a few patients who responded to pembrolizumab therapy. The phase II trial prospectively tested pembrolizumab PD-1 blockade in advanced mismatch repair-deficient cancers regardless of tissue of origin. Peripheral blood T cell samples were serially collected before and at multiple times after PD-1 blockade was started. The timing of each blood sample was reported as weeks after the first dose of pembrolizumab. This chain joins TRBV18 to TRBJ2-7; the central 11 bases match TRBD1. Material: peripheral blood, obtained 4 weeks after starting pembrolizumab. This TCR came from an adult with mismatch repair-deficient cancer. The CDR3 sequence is CASSSGQGASYEQYF. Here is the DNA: TGTGCCAGCTCTTCCGGACAGGGGGCTTCTTACGAGCAGTACTTC.